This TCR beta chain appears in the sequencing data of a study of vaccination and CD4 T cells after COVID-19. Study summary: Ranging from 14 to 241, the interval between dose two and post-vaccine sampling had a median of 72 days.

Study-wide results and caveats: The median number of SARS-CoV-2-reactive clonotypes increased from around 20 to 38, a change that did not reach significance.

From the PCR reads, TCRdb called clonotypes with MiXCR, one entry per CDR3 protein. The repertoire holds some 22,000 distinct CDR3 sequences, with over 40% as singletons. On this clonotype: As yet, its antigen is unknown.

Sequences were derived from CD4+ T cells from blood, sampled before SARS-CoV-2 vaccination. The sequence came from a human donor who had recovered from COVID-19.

DNA of the CDR3: TGTGCCACCAGCAGAGTTGGGAGGGCCTCTCGGCAGTACTTC. This gives the protein CATSRVGRASRQYF. The J gene is TRBJ2-7, the V gene TRBV15; TRBD2 matches at 7 bases. The CDR3 is 14 residues long. Germline CDR1 is LNHNV and CDR2 is YYDKDF (reference sequence). J gave up 9 bases and V 1 base, and 9 bases lay outside the gene matches.